This passage covers 19 T cell receptor beta chains from one sample sequenced in a study of technical replicates of blood from a handful of donors. TCRdb's table, derived via immunoSEQ multiplex PCR, lists solely in-frame clones and lacks some. The table records about 88,000 clones, about 94% of them present only once. The sequenced sample was T cells isolated from PBMCs. All receptors derive from a human donor in good health.

The chain joins TRBV5-4 to TRBJ1-1; the D gene is possibly TRBD1 (6 bases). The CDR3 totals 15 residues. The V and J ends lost 4 bases and 8 bases respectively, with 21 bases between them. The V gene's germline CDR1 is SGHNT and CDR2 YYREEE (reference sequence). CDR3 DNA sequence: TGTGCCAGCAGCCGGGAATATATGGGGGCCCCAGAAGCTTTCTTT. This codes for CASSREYMGAPEAFF.

This chain connects TRBV5-1 to TRBJ2-1; the D gene is possibly TRBD1 (6 bases). V was pared by 1 base and J by 0 bases, with 8 bases between. Germline values: CDR1 SGHRS, CDR2 YFSETQ. This CDR3 region has 15 residues. CDR3 DNA sequence: TGCGCCAGCAGCTTGCAGGGGAGCTCCTACAATGAGCAGTTCTTC. This translates into CASSLQGSSYNEQFF.

The chain has TRBV4-1 and TRBJ2-2; D is uncertain. The germline V gene encodes CDR1 MGHRA and CDR2 YSYEKL. The CDR3 length is 17 residues. The V end lost 5 bases, the J end lost 0 bases, and 16 bases lay between the germline ends. The CDR3 spells CASSSPGRFTNTGELFF. The CDR3 nucleotides are TGCGCCAGCAGCTCGCCCGGTCGGTTCACGAACACCGGGGAGCTGTTTTTT.

The chain recombines TRBV2 with TRBJ1-1, with 12 nucleotides matching TRBD1. J was trimmed by 11 bases and V by 6 bases; bases with no gene match: 10. This CDR3 is built from 14 residues. Germline-derived CDR1 and CDR2 are SNHLY and FYNNEI. The CDR3 protein is CASRAGQGASVAFF. The DNA for the CDR3 is TGTGCCAGCAGGGCGGGACAGGGGGCTTCCGTGGCTTTCTTT.

The chain recombines TRBV14 with TRBJ1-2, with D hard to call. Trimming stripped 1 base from V and 1 base from J, with 22 bases between. CDR3 length: 19 residues. The germline V gene has CDR1 SGHDN and CDR2 FVKESK. The CDR3 loop reads CASSQATFLSTERNYGYTF. The CDR3 nucleotides are TGTGCCAGCAGCCAAGCAACGTTTCTTTCTACCGAGCGTAACTATGGCTACACCTTC.

The J gene is TRBJ2-5, the V gene TRBV11-2; 7 bases are a match to TRBD2. The germline V gene encodes CDR1 SGHAT and CDR2 FQNNGV. The junction had 18 bases not matched to a gene; V was cut back by 4 bases and J by 4 bases. CDR3 length equals 18 residues. Here the CDR3 DNA reads TGTGCCAGCAGCTCGGCACGGCCTAGCGGACCCGCGGTAGAGACCCAGTACTTC. This codes for CASSSARPSGPAVETQYF.

J is TRBJ1-3 and V is TRBV5-4, with D tentatively TRBD1 (6 bases). Trimming cost V 2 bases and J 2 bases, with 11 bases left between them. CDR1 and CDR2 (germline): SGHNT, YYREEE (reference sequence). The CDR3 consists of 15 residues. CDR3 DNA: TGTGCCAGCAGCTTCTATACAGGGACTGGAAACACCATATATTTT. This codes for CASSFYTGTGNTIYF.

The chain employs TRBV2 and TRBJ1-5; 7 positions agree with TRBD1. The junction had 7 bases not matched to a gene; V was cut back by 4 bases and J by 4 bases. Germline V CDR1 and CDR2: SNHLY, FYNNEI. This CDR3 contains 15 residues. Here the CDR3 reads CASSGTGVGNQPQHF. CDR3 nucleotide sequence: TGTGCCAGCAGTGGTACAGGGGTCGGGAATCAGCCCCAGCATTTT.

This clone was seen only once. The DNA of the CDR3 is TGCGCCAGCAGCTTGGAGCACAGCCGAATGAACACTGAAGCTTTCTTT. This translates into CASSLEHSRMNTEAFF. The chain joins TRBV5-1 to TRBJ1-1; D uncertain. Germline loops: CDR1 SGHRS, CDR2 YFSETQ. The CDR3 has 16 residues. Trimming took 0 bases from V and 0 from J, leaving 12 bases between them.

This chain uses TRBV27 with TRBJ2-7, with TRBD1 identical over 7 bases. The CDR3 contains 15 residues. Per the germline V gene, CDR1 is MNHEY and CDR2 is SMNVEV (reference sequence). With V trimmed by 4 bases and J by 2 bases, 8 bases remained unmatched. The CDR3 region has the DNA TGTGCCAGCAGTTATCGAGACAGGGTTACCTACGAGCAGTACTTC. This sequence encodes CASSYRDRVTYEQYF.

V usage is TRBV27 and J usage is TRBJ2-7; 11 nucleotides align to TRBD2. CDR1 and CDR2 from the germline V gene are MNHEY and SMNVEV (reference sequence). The V and J ends lost 6 bases and 3 bases, in that order; junction bases with no gene match: 10. This CDR3 is 16 amino acids long. This CDR3 reads CASSLGGLAERYEQYF. In DNA form, the CDR3 reads TGTGCCAGCAGCCTGGGGGGACTAGCGGAGCGCTACGAGCAGTACTTC.

The chain links TRBV10-1 to TRBJ2-2, with D possibly matching TRBD2 (5 bases). V lost 5 bases and J lost 6, with 13 bases in between. CDR1 and CDR2 (germline): WNHNN, SYGVQD (reference sequence). The length of the CDR3 is 14 residues. In DNA, the CDR3 is TGCGCCAGCAGTTACTCCCCCGGGGCCGGGGAGCTGTTTTTT. This translates into CASSYSPGAGELFF.

The chain has TRBV9 and TRBJ2-7; the match to TRBD1 covers 8 bases. Germline V gene data show CDR1 as SGDLS and CDR2 as YYNGEE. V trimming: 4 bases; J trimming: 2 bases; junction bases outside the gene matches: 8. The CDR3 covers 15 residues. DNA for the CDR3: TGTGCCAGCAGCCCGTGGGGACAGGTTGCCTACGAGCAGTACTTC. The encoded protein is CASSPWGQVAYEQYF.

The chain links TRBV4-1 to TRBJ1-4, with D unresolved. The CDR3 is made up of 13 amino acids. Trimming stripped 2 bases from V and 8 bases from J, with 9 bases between. Germline CDR1 and CDR2: MGHRA and YSYEKL. The CDR3 nucleotides are TGCGCCAGCAGCCAAAACCTCCGGGAAAAACTGTTTTTT. Translation: CASSQNLREKLFF.

The CDR3 loop is CASSIRTGKSYEQYF. The CDR3 coding sequence is TGTGCCAGTAGTATCCGGACAGGCAAATCCTACGAGCAGTACTTC. J is TRBJ2-7 and V is TRBV19; 7 bases map to TRBD1. Germline CDR1 reads LNHDA; CDR2 reads SQIVND (reference sequence). V lost 3 bases, J lost 1 base, and 6 bases stayed unmatched. The CDR3 covers 15 residues.

The CDR3 coding sequence is TGTGCCAGCAGTTTGGGGGCTCAGCCCCAGCATTTT. The encoded protein is CASSLGAQPQHF. The chain recombines TRBV28 with TRBJ1-5, with D tentatively TRBD1 (6 bases). The germline gives CDR1 MDHEN, CDR2 SYDVKM. The CDR3 spans 12 residues. V was pared by 3 bases and J by 6 bases, with 6 bases between.

This chain connects TRBV30 to TRBJ1-5, with 8 bases that match TRBD1. Trimming cost V 1 base and J 6 bases; bases outside gene matches: 5. Germline values: CDR1 GTSNPN, CDR2 SVGIG (reference sequence). The CDR3 loop spans 14 amino acids. CDR3 sequence (DNA): TGTGCCTGGAGTGGAGACAGGGGAGGTCAGCCCCAGCATTTT. Its protein product is CAWSGDRGGQPQHF.

This chain connects TRBV12-5 to TRBJ2-5; the D gene is possibly TRBD2 (5 bases). The CDR3 has 12 amino acids. The germline V and J ends were trimmed by 3 bases and 4 bases, with 6 bases remaining between them. Germline assignment: CDR1 LGHNT and CDR2 FRNRAP. The CDR3 is CASGLEGETQYF. In DNA, the CDR3 is TGTGCTAGTGGTTTAGAGGGAGAGACCCAGTACTTC.

In this sample, this clone turned up once. This sequence joins TRBV7-8 and TRBJ2-7, with 12 bases identical to TRBD2. With 3 bases clipped from V and 3 bases from J, the junction kept 9 bases outside the gene matches. This CDR3 contains 17 residues. Germline V gene sequence: CDR1 SGHVS, CDR2 FQNEAQ. CDR3 DNA: TGTGCCAGCAGCTTTACTTCTAGCGGGAGGGGTGGCTACGAGCAGTACTTC. Encoded protein: CASSFTSSGRGGYEQYF. The full variable domain, its missing parts supplied by reference TRBV7-8 and TRBJ2-7, is GAGVSQSPRYKVAKRGQDVALRCDPISGHVSLFWYQQALGQGPEFLTYFQNEAQLDKSGLPSDRFFAERPEGSVSTLKIQRTQQEDSAVYLCASSFTSSGRGGYEQYFGPGTRLTVT.